This T cell receptor (beta chain) was found in a study of blood T cell repertoires in COVID-19. About the research overall: Collection of acute and convalescent COVID-19 samples took place in the United States, Italy and Spain. T cells, B-cell-depleted T cells, or PBMCs provided the cDNA or gDNA that served as material.

Original analysis: Amplification from reference gene primers served as the basis for estimated nucleated cell counts. The table came from immunoSEQ multiplex PCR; TCRdb's copy has only in-frame clones and leaves some out. V and J calls and clone size are given by that table; D and trimming were obtained from the DNA. The sample carries about 110,000 clones, 88% recorded once. Trimming shortened V by 5 bases and J by 3 bases, and 16 bases separated the two germline ends. This CDR3 is 15 amino acids long. CDR1 and CDR2 from the germline V gene are LGHDT and YNNKEL (reference sequence). Material for sequencing was peripheral blood. This clonotype was sampled from a human donor in a cohort sampled during active COVID-19. V and J are TRBV3-1 (or the pseudogene TRBV3-2) and TRBJ1-2, with TRBD1 as a possible D gene (5 bases). The CDR3 spells CASSRRGGADYGYTF. CDR3 bases: TGTGCCAGCAGCAGGCGAGGAGGGGCTGACTATGGCTACACCTTC.